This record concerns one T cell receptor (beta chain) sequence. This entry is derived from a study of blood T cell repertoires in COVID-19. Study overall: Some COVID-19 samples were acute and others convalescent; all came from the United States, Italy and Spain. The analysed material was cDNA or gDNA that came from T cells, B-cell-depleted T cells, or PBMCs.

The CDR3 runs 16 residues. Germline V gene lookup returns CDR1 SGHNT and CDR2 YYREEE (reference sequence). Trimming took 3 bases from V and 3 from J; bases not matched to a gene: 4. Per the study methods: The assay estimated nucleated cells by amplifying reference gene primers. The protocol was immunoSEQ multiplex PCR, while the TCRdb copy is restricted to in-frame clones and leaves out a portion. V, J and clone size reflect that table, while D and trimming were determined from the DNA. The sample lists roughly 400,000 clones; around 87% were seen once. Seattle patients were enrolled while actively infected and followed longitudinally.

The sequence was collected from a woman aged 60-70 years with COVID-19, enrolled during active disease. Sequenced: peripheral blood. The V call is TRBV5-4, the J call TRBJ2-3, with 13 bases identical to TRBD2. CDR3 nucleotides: TGTGCCAGCAGCTCGGGACTAGCGGGGCCGACAGATACGCAGTATTTT. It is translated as CASSSGLAGPTDTQYF.